Included here is one T cell receptor beta chain sequence, with context. The V end was cut by 1 base, the J end by 1 base, with 4 bases between. This CDR3 region has 13 residues. Per the germline V gene, CDR1 is SGHVS and CDR2 is FQNEAQ. This specimen comes from a study of blood T cell repertoires in COVID-19. The wider study: Sample material is recorded as cDNA or gDNA derived from T cells, B-cell-depleted T cells, or PBMCs.

Original analysis: Reference gene primer amplification gave estimated nucleated cell counts. The protocol was immunoSEQ multiplex PCR, while the TCRdb copy is restricted to in-frame clones and leaves out a portion. For V, J and clone size, that table is used; D and trimming come from the DNA. Among 150,000 or so clones listed, around nine tenths were seen once. The origin of this receptor is a human donor in a cohort sampled during active COVID-19. This chain joins TRBV7-8 and TRBJ1-1; no clear D. Sequencing used peripheral blood. CDR3 coding DNA: TGTGCCAGCAGCTTAGGACAGAACACTGAAGCTTTCTTT. As protein: CASSLGQNTEAFF.